This TCR beta chain was sequenced in a study of shared clonotypes between healthy human individuals. There are 13 residues in the CDR3. Germline V lookup: CDR1 SGHDT, CDR2 YYEEEE. Trimming stripped 2 bases from V and 2 bases from J, with 6 bases between. Nashville, Tennessee was home to all donors, who were Caucasian adults. Profiled with immunoSEQ multiplex PCR; TCRdb holds only in-frame clones, not every one. The sample consists of about 1.1 million clones, about 72% of them appearing once. Points on this clone: A much larger clone sits a single nucleotide away, making a read error possible.

Sequencing was performed on memory CD4+ T cells from PBMCs. Subset specified: CD45RA-negative fraction. The V call is TRBV5-6, the J call TRBJ2-3; no clear D. The sequence was collected from a man between 18 and 29 years old in good health. Some clones in this sample may be carry-over from other donors' samples. CDR3 DNA: TGTGCCAGCAGCTTACGACCCACAGATACGCAGTATTTT. Protein sequence: CASSLRPTDTQYF.